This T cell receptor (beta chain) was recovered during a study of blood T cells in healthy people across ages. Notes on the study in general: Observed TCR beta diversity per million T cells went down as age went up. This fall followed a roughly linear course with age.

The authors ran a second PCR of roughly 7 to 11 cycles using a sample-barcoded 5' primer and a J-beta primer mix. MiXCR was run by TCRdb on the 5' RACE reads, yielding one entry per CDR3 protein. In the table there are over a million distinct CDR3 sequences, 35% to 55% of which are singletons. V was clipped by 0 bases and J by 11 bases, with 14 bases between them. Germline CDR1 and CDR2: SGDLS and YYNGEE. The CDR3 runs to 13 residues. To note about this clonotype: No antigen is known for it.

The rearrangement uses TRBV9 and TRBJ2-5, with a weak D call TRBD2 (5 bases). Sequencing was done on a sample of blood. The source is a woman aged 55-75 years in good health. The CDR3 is CASSVEDSLEQYF. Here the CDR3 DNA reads TGTGCCAGCAGCGTAGAGGACTCTCTTGAGCAGTACTTC.